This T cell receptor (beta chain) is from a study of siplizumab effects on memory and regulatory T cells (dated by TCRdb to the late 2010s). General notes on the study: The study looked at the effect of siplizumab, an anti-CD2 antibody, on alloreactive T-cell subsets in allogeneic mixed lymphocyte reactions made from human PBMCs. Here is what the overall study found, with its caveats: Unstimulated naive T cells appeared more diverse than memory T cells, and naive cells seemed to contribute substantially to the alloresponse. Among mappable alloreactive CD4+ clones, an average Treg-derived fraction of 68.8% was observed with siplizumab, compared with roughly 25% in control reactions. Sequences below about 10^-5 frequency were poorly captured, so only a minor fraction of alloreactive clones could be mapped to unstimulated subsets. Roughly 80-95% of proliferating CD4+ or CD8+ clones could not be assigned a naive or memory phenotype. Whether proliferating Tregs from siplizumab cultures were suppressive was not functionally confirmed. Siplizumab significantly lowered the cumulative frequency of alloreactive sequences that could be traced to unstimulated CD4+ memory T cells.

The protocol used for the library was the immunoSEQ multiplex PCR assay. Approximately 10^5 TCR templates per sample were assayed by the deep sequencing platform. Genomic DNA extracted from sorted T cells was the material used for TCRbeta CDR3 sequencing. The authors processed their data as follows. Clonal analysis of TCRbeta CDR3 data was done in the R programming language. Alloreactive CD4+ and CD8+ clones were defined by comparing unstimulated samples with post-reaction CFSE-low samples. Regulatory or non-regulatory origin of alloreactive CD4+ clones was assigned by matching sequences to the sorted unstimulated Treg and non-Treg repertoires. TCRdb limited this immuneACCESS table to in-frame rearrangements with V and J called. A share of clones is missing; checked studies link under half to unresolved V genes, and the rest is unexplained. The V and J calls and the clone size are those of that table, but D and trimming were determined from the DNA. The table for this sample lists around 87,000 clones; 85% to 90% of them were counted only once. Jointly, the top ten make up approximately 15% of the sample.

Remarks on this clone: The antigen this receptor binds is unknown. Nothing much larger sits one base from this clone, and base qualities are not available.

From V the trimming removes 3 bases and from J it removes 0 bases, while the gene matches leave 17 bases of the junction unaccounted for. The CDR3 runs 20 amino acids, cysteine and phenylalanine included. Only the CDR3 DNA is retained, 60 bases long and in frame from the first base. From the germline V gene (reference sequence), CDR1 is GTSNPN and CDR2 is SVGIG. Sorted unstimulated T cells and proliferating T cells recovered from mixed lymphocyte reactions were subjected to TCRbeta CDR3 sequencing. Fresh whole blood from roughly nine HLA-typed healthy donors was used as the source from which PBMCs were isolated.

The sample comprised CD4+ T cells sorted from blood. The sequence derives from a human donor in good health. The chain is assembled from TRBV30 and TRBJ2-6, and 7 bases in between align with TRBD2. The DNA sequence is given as TGTGCCTGGAGATCTGGGGGGGTGACAGTCAACGTCTCTGGGGCCAACGTCCTGACTTTC. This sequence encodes CAWRSGGVTVNVSGANVLTF.